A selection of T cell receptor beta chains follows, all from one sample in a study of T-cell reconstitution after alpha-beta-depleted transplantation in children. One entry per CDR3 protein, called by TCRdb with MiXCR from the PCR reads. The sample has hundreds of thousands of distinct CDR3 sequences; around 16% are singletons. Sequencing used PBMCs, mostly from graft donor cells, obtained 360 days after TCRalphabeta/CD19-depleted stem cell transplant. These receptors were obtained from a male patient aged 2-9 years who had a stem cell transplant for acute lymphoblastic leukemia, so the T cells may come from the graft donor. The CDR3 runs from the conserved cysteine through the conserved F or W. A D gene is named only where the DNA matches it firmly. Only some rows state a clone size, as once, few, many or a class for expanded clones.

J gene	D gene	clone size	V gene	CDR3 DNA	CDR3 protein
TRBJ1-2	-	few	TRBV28	TGTGCCAGCAGTTTGGGGGGGCTGGGGGGCTACACCTTC	CASSLGGLGGYTF
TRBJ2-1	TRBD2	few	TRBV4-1	TGCGCCAGCAGCCAAGAAGGGGGACTAGCGGGAGTTAATGAGCAGTTCTTC	CASSQEGGLAGVNEQFF
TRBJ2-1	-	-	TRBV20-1	TGCAGTGCTGGACTAACCCCTCACAATGAGCAGTTCTTC	CSAGLTPHNEQFF
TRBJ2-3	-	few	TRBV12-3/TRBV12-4	TGTGCCAGCAGTATCAGGGGAGATACGCAGTATTTT	CASSIRGDTQYF
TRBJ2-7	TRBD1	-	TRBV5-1	TGCGCCAGCAGCCGCCCGACAGGGAGCCTATCCTACGAGCAGTACTTC	CASSRPTGSLSYEQYF
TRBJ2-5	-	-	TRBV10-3	TGTGCCATCGGCCCGTACCAAGAGACCCAGTACTTC	CAIGPYQETQYF
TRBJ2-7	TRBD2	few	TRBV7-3	TGTGCCAGCACCGCGCTAGCGGGACTGTACGAGCAGTACTTC	CASTALAGLYEQYF
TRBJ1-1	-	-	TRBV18	TGTGCCAGCTCCCCGGGCCGCGACACTGAAGCTTTCTTT	CASSPGRDTEAFF
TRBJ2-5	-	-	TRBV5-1	TGCGCCAGCAGCTTGGTAGACGGAGAGACCCAGTACTTC	CASSLVDGETQYF
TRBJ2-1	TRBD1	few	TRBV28	TGTGCCAGCAGAGTACAGGGGGGCTTCAATGAGCAGTTCTTC	CASRVQGGFNEQFF
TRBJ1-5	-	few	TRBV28	TGTGCCAGCAGTTTCTGGGGACCCAAGGAGCCCCAGCATTTT	CASSFWGPKEPQHF
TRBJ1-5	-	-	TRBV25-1	TGTGCCAGCAGTGAATGGGGGGGCAATCAGCCCCAGCATTTT	CASSEWGGNQPQHF
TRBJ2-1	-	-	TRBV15	TGTGCCACCAGCAGTCGGAGTGACGTGTACAATGAGCAGTTCTTC	CATSSRSDVYNEQFF
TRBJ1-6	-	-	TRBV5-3	TGTGCCAGCAAGTCTTGGATTTCTAATTCACCCCTCCACTTT	CASKSWISNSPLHF
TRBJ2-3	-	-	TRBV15	TGTGCCACCAGCAATGAGGTTACCTATTTCACAGATACGCAGTATTTT	CATSNEVTYFTDTQYF
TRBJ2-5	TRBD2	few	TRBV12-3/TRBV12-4	TGTGCCAGCAGCACTAGCGGGAAAATCGAGACCCAGTACTTC	CASSTSGKIETQYF
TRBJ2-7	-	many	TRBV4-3	TGCGCCAGCAGCCAATCCCCGGACAGTTCGACCTACGAGCAGTACTTC	CASSQSPDSSTYEQYF
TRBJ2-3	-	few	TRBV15	TGTGCCACCAGCAGAGAGGCTGGATACGGAAGCACAGATACGCAGTATTTT	CATSREAGYGSTDTQYF
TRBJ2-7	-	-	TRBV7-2	TGTGCCAGCAGCTTGAACGGGATCGGGATCGGCTACGAGCAGTACTTC	CASSLNGIGIGYEQYF
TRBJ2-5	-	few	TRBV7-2	TGTGCCAGCAGTCTATCACCGCTACAAGAGACCCAGTACTTC	CASSLSPLQETQYF
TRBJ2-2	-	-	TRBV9	TGTGCCAGCTCCCAACTAGCGAACACCGGGGAGCTGTTTTTT	CASSQLANTGELFF
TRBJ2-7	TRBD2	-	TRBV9	TGTGCCAGCAGCGTAGGCCGGGAGGCAACCTACGAGCAGTACTTC	CASSVGREATYEQYF
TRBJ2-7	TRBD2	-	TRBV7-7	TGTGCTAGCAGTTCTCGGGGGGATCCCGCCCCCCCGGTGAAGTACGAGCAGTACTTC	CASSSRGDPAPPVKYEQYF
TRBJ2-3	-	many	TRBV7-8	TGTGCCAGCAGCTTAGTTCGGCGGCCGACTGGTACGCAGTATTTT	CASSLVRRPTGTQYF
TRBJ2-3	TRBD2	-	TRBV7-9	TGTGCCAGCAGCTTTACAGCGGGAGAAGCCCAAGATACGCAGTATTTT	CASSFTAGEAQDTQYF
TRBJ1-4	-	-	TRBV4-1	TGCGCCAGCGCGGGGCTAAATGAAAAACTGTTTTTT	CASAGLNEKLFF
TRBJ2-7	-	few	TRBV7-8	TGTGCCAGCAGCCGCATGCTAAGCTCCTACGAGCAGTACTTC	CASSRMLSSYEQYF
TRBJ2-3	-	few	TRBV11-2	TGTGCCAGCAGCTTAGTAGTTCGAAGGACAGATACGCAGTATTTT	CASSLVVRRTDTQYF
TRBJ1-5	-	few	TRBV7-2	TGTGCCAGCAGCTTGGCGAGGGGGTTCAATCAGCCCCAGCATTTT	CASSLARGFNQPQHF
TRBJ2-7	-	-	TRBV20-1	TGCAGTGCTAGACGAGATAGCGGAGCCTACGAGCAGTACTTC	CSARRDSGAYEQYF
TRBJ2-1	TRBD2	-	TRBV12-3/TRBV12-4	TGTGCCAGCAGTTTAGTGGGACTAGCAGATAATGAGCAGTTCTTC	CASSLVGLADNEQFF
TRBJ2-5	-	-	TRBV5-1	TGCGCCAGCAGCTTGGACAGGCCCGGGACCCAGTACTTC	CASSLDRPGTQYF
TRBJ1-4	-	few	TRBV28	TGTGCCAGCAGTCCCGCTCTGGGAAAACTGTTTTTT	CASSPALGKLFF
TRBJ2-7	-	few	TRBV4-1	TGCGCCAGCAGCCAAGATGACCCCTACGAGCAGTACTTC	CASSQDDPYEQYF
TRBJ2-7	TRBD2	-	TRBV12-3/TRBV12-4	TGTGCCAGCAGTACACTAGCGGGAGGACCCGAGCAGTACTTC	CASSTLAGGPEQYF
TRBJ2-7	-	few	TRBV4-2	TGTGCCAGCAGCCAAGAATTCGGGGACCTCTACGAGCAGTACTTC	CASSQEFGDLYEQYF
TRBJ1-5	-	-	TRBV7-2	TGTGCCAGCAGCACGCGACGACAGCGCAATCAGCCCCAGCATTTT	CASSTRRQRNQPQHF
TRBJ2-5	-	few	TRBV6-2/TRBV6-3	TGTGCCAGCAGTTACGGCAGGAACCAAGAGACCCAGTACTTC	CASSYGRNQETQYF
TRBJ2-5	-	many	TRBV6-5	TGTGCCAGCAGTTACTCGTTCCAGCGTAGGGAGACCCAGTACTTC	CASSYSFQRRETQYF
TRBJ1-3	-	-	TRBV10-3	TGTGCCATCAGCGGTACCGGGGTTGCCAACACCATATATTTT	CAISGTGVANTIYF
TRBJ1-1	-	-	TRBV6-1	TGTGCCAGCGATAATTCCAGGGAATACACTGAAGCTTTCTTT	CASDNSREYTEAFF
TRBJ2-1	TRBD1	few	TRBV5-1	TGCGCCAGCAGCTTGGACGGGACAGGGGTCAATGAGCAGTTCTTC	CASSLDGTGVNEQFF
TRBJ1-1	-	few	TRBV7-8	TGTGCCAGCAGCTTAGGGGCCGGGACGTTGCTGTGGGACAAGAAAACTGAAGCTTTCTTT	CASSLGAGTLLWDKKTEAFF
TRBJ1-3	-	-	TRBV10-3	TGTGCCACCACAGGGATGTCTGGAAACACCATATATTTT	CATTGMSGNTIYF
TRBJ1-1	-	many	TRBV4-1	TGCGCCAGCAGCCAAGGGGGCCTGAACACTGAAGCTTTCTTT	CASSQGGLNTEAFF
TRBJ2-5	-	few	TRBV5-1	TGCGCCAGCAGGCCGACCGGGACCCAAGAGACCCAGTACTTC	CASRPTGTQETQYF
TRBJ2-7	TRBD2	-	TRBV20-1	TGCAGTGCTAGAGTACTAGCGGGCGGTCGAGCCCAGTACGAGCAGTACTTC	CSARVLAGGRAQYEQYF
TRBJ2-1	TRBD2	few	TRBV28	TGTGCCAGCAGTTTCCCGGGACTAGCGGGAGGGTCTAACAATGAGCAGTTCTTC	CASSFPGLAGGSNNEQFF
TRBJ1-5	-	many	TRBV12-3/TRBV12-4	TGTGCCAGCAGGTTAGGGGCAGTAAATCAGCCCCAGCATTTT	CASRLGAVNQPQHF
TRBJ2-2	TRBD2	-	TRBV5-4	TGTGCCAGCAGCTTGGGACTAGCGGGAGAAAGGGGGGCCGACACCGGGGAGCTGTTTTTT	CASSLGLAGERGADTGELFF
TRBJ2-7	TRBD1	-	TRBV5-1	TGCGCCAGCAGCTTCCCCGGGACAGGGAGCTCCTACGAGCAGTACTTC	CASSFPGTGSSYEQYF
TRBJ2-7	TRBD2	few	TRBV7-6	TGTGCCAGCAGCCCTAATCGGGGAGGGGTCTACGAGCAGTACTTC	CASSPNRGGVYEQYF
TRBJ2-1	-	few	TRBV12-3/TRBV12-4	TGTGCCAGCAGTTTAGAAGGACATCTCAATGAGCAGTTCTTC	CASSLEGHLNEQFF
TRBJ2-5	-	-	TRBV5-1	TGCGCCAGCAGCTTGGGGGTCACAGGGACGGAGGAGACCCAGTACTTC	CASSLGVTGTEETQYF
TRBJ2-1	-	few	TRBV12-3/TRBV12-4	TGTGCCAGCAGTGCGCTGGGACCCCTTAATGAGCAGTTCTTC	CASSALGPLNEQFF
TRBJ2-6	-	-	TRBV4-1	TGCGCCAGCAGCCAAGTCCGCGGCCTCTCTGGGGCCAACGTCCTGACTTTC	CASSQVRGLSGANVLTF
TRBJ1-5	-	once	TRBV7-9	TGTGCCAGCAGCTCCGATTATAGCAATCAGCCCCAGCATTTT	CASSSDYSNQPQHF